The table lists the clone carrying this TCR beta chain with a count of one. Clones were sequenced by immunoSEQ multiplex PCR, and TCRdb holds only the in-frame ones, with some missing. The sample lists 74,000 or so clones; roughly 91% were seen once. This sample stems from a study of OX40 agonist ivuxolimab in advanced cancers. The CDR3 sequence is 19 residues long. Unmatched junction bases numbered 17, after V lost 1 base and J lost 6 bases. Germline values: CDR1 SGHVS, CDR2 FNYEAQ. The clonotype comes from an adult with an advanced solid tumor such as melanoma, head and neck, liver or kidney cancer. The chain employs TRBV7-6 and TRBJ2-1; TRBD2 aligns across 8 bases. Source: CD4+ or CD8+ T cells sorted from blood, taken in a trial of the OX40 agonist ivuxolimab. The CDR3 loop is CASSLGVYRSGTSINEQFF. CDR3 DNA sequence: TGTGCCAGCAGCTTAGGAGTGTACAGATCCGGGACTAGTATCAATGAGCAGTTCTTC.